These 8 T cell receptor beta chains came from one sample sequenced in a study of blood T cell repertoires in COVID-19. Assay: immunoSEQ multiplex PCR; the TCRdb copy retains only in-frame clones and omits some. The sample lists about 170,000 clones, less than 85% occurring once. The specimen was PBMCs or T cells enriched from blood (not recorded which). The receptors were sampled from a man aged 50 to 60 who had recovered from COVID-19.

The V call is TRBV7-2, the J call TRBJ2-1; TRBD2 matches 10 bases. This CDR3 is built from 15 residues. The germline V gene encodes CDR1 SGHTA and CDR2 FQGNSA. The junction had 4 bases not matched to a gene; V was cut back by 2 bases and J by 6 bases. The CDR3 coding sequence is TGTGCCAGCAGCTTATTAAGCGGGGGGGCCAATGAGCAGTTCTTC. Translating it yields CASSLLSGGANEQFF.

The chain links TRBV10-2 to TRBJ1-6; 7 bases match TRBD1. This CDR3 comprises 15 residues. Trimming cost V 3 bases and J 4 bases; bases outside gene matches: 3. CDR1 and CDR2 (germline): WSHSY, SAAADI. CDR3 residues: CASSDETGYNSPLHF. DNA for the CDR3: TGCGCCAGCAGTGATGAGACAGGGTATAATTCACCCCTCCACTTT.

In DNA, the CDR3 is TGTGCCAGCAGCGATGACAGGGGGAACATCGTTGATGGCTACACCTTC. Its translation: CASSDDRGNIVDGYTF. J is TRBJ1-2 and V is TRBV9; TRBD1 agrees at 9 bases. The CDR3 has 16 residues. The junction had 12 bases not matched to a gene; V was cut back by 3 bases and J by 6 bases. Germline V gives CDR1 SGDLS, CDR2 YYNGEE.

V usage is TRBV28 and J usage is TRBJ1-3; a weak D match, TRBD1 (5 bases). With 5 bases removed from V and 2 bases from J, the gap between germline ends came to 16 bases. Germline values: CDR1 MDHEN, CDR2 SYDVKM. The CDR3 runs to 16 residues. The CDR3 region is CASSVPSTAPGNTIYF. CDR3 nucleotide sequence: TGTGCCAGCAGTGTACCATCGACAGCCCCTGGAAACACCATATATTTT.

The chain recombines TRBV3-1 (or the pseudogene TRBV3-2) with TRBJ2-4, with D possibly matching TRBD1 (6 bases). CDR3 length: 16 amino acids. Germline loops: CDR1 LGHDT, CDR2 YNNKEL (reference sequence). The germline V and J ends were trimmed by 3 bases and 1 base, with 13 bases remaining between them. The CDR3 region has the DNA TGTGCCAGCAGCCAGACAGGATCGGGGGCCAAAAACATTCAGTACTTC. This gives the protein CASSQTGSGAKNIQYF.

The CDR3 is CASSPIGNTIYF. In DNA form, the CDR3 reads TGTGCCAGCAGCCCTATTGGAAACACCATATATTTT. The gene calls are TRBV7-6 and TRBJ1-3; no clear D gene. Trimming removed 5 bases at V and 3 bases at J, with 5 bases between. This CDR3 is 12 amino acids long. Germline lookup yields CDR1 SGHVS and CDR2 FNYEAQ.

J is TRBJ1-1 and V is TRBV6-5, with D tentatively TRBD1 (6 bases). The CDR3 sequence is 13 residues long. V was trimmed by 5 bases and J by 6 bases, leaving 13 bases between them. The germline gives CDR1 MNHEY, CDR2 SVGAGI. CDR3 in amino acids: CASSPREGAEAFF. CDR3 in DNA: TGTGCCAGCAGTCCCAGGGAGGGGGCTGAAGCTTTCTTT.

The chain employs TRBV4-1 and TRBJ2-3, with D uncertain. V lost 0 bases, J lost 3 bases, and 7 bases lay in between. This CDR3 is 14 amino acids long. Germline CDR1 MGHRA, CDR2 YSYEKL. Here the CDR3 DNA reads TGCGCCAGCAGCCAAGATCTCGGGACAGATACGCAGTATTTT. Translating gives CASSQDLGTDTQYF.